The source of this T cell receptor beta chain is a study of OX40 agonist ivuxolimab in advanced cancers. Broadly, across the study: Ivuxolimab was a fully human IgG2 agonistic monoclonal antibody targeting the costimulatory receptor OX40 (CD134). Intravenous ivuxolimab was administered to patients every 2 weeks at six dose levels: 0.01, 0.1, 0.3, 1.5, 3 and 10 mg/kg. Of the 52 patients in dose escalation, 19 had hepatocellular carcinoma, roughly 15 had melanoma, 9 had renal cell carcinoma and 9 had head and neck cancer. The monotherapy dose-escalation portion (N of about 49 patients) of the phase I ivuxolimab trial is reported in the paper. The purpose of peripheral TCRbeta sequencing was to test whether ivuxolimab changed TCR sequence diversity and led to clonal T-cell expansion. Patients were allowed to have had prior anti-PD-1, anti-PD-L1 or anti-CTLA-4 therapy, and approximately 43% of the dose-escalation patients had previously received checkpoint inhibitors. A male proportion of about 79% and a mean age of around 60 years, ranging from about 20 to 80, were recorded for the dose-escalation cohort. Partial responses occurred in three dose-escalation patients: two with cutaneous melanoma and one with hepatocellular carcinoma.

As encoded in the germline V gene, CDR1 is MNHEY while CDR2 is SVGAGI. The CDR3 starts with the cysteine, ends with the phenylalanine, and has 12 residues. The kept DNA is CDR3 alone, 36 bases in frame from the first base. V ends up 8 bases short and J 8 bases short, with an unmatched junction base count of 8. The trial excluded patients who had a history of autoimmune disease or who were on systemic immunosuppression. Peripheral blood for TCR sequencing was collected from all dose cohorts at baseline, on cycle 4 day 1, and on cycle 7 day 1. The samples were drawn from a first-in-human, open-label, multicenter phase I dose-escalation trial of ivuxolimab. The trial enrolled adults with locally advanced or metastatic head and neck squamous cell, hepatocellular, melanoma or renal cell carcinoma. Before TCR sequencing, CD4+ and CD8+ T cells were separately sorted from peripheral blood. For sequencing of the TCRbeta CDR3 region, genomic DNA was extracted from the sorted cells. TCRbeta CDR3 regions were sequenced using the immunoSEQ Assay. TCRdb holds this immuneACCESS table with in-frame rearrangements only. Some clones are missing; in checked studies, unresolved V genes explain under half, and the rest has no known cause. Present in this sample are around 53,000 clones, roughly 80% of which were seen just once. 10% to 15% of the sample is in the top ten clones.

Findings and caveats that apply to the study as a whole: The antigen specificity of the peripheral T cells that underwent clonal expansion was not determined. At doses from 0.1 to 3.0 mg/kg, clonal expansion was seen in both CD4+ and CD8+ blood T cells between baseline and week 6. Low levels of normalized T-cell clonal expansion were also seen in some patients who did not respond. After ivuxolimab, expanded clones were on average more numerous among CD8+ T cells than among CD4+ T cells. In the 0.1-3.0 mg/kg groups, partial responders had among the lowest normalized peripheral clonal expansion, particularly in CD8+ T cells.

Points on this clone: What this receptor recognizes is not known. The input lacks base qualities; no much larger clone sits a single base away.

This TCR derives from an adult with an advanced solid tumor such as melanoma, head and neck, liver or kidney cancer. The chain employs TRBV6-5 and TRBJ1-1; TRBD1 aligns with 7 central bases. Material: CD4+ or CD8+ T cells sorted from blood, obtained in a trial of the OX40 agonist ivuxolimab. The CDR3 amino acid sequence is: CASGGRQGEAFF. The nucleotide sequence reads TGTGCCAGCGGGGGGCGACAGGGAGAAGCTTTCTTT.